Listed here are 21 T cell receptor beta chains from one sample, sequenced in a study of T-cell reconstitution after alpha-beta-depleted transplantation in children. TCRbeta library construction was performed incorporating unique molecular identifiers. One entry per CDR3 protein results from TCRdb running MiXCR on the PCR reads. The repertoire has some 400,000 distinct CDR3 sequences, over 20% of them found once; the top ten carry 3.8%. This material consisted of PBMCs from the stem cell graft donor, taken from the stem cell graft. The receptor set was obtained from a human donor who donated a stem cell graft to a child with acute myeloid leukemia.

V usage is TRBV12-3 or TRBV12-4 and J usage is TRBJ2-1, with 10 bases identical to TRBD2. This CDR3 contains 17 residues. V was clipped by 3 bases and J by 4 bases; unmatched bases: 9. The CDR3 DNA is TGTGCCAGCAGTTTCGGGACTAGCGCCCAACCATACAATGAGCAGTTCTTC. It codes for CASSFGTSAQPYNEQFF.

This chain links TRBV11-1 with TRBJ1-5; 8 bases agree with TRBD1. Germline loops: CDR1 SGHAT, CDR2 FQDESV (reference sequence). V gave up 5 bases and J gave up 6 bases; unmatched junction bases: 6. The CDR3 consists of 14 residues. Here the CDR3 reads CASSAPGGPQPQHF. The CDR3 DNA reads TGTGCCAGCAGCGCACCAGGGGGCCCTCAGCCCCAGCATTTT.

The chain uses TRBV24-1 and TRBJ2-1, with 12 bases matching TRBD1. The CDR3 covers 15 residues. In germline, CDR1 is KGHDR, CDR2 SFDVKD. The trim removed 5 bases at V and 10 bases at J, leaving 8 bases unmatched. This CDR3 reads CATSVPGQGAGEQFF. The CDR3 nucleotides are TGTGCCACCAGTGTCCCGGGACAGGGGGCTGGGGAGCAGTTCTTC.

Here the CDR3 DNA reads TGTGCCACCAGCTGCCTTTCGAGGAGGGGATGCCACGAGCAGTACTTC. Amino acid sequence: CATSCLSRRGCHEQYF. The genes are TRBV24-1 and TRBJ2-7; a weak D match, TRBD2 (6 bases). This CDR3 has 16 residues. Germline values: CDR1 KGHDR, CDR2 SFDVKD. The ends were cut back, 7 bases at V and 5 bases at J, with 23 bases in the middle.

This clonotype was counted many times. The junction shows a germline mismatch at one end, possibly a read error. The J gene is TRBJ2-3, the V gene TRBV12-3 or TRBV12-4; no reliable D call. The CDR3 is 12 residues long. The CDR3 DNA reads as TGTGCCAGCAGCTTAGGTTTGGATACGCAGTATTTT. Its translation: CASSLGLDTQYF.

This clonotype has a single count. The genes are TRBV5-1 and TRBJ1-1; no reliable D call. Germline V CDR1 and CDR2: SGHRS, YFSETQ. Trimming shortened V by 4 bases and J by 4 bases, and 11 bases separated the two germline ends. CDR3 length: 13 residues. The CDR3 DNA reads TGCGCCAGCAGCCCTAAAGGGAGCACTGAAGCTTTCTTT. Protein sequence: CASSPKGSTEAFF.

This clonotype was seen more than once but under ten times. The J gene is TRBJ1-5, the V gene TRBV20-1, with TRBD1 as a possible D gene (5 bases). The V end lost 0 bases, the J end lost 3 bases, and 9 bases lay between the germline ends. CDR3 length: 14 residues. Germline V CDR1 and CDR2: DFQATT, SNEGSKA (reference sequence). This CDR3 is CSARDGANNQPQHF. CDR3 coding DNA: TGCAGTGCTAGAGATGGGGCAAACAATCAGCCCCAGCATTTT.

V and J are TRBV28 and TRBJ2-2; perhaps D is TRBD1 or TRBD2 (6 bases each). Germline CDR1 is MDHEN and CDR2 is SYDVKM. The germline V and J ends were trimmed by 5 bases and 4 bases, with 17 bases remaining between them. This CDR3 has 16 amino acids. For the CDR3, the DNA is TGTGCCAGCAGTACGTTTAGGGGGGCCGGCACCGGGGAGCTGTTTTTT. Translated: CASSTFRGAGTGELFF.

This clonotype has ten or more counts. This chain joins TRBV6-1 and TRBJ2-1; D possibly corresponds to TRBD2 (5 bases). The CDR3 consists of 15 residues. CDR1 is MNHNS and CDR2 is SASEGT in the germline V gene. V shed 6 bases and J shed 0 bases, with 12 bases lying between them. The CDR3 DNA sequence: TGTGCCAGCAGCCTAGCACCGAGCTCCTACAATGAGCAGTTCTTC. Protein: CASSLAPSSYNEQFF.

The rearrangement links TRBV11-1 to TRBJ2-7, with TRBD2 matching over 10 bases. Germline CDR1 reads SGHAT; CDR2 reads FQDESV (reference sequence). The CDR3 runs 18 residues. With 1 base clipped from V and 2 bases from J, the junction kept 11 bases outside the gene matches. The DNA for the CDR3 is TGTGCCAGCAGCTTAGAGGAGTGGAGCGGGAGGGGGACCTACGAGCAGTACTTC. Its protein is CASSLEEWSGRGTYEQYF. Combining the CDR3 with reference TRBV11-1 and TRBJ2-7 gives the whole variable domain EAEVAQSPRYKITEKSQAVAFWCDPISGHATLYWYRQILGQGPELLVQFQDESVVDDSQLPKDRFSAERLKGVDSTLKIQPAELGDSAMYLCASSLEEWSGRGTYEQYFGPGTRLTVT.

The chain joins TRBV20-1 to TRBJ2-1; TRBD2 matches 10 bases. Germline CDR1 is DFQATT and CDR2 is SNEGSKA (reference sequence). V lost 1 base and J lost 6; bases outside the gene matches: 6. The CDR3 runs to 15 residues. CDR3 sequence: CSARVTSGKRNEQFF. CDR3 nucleotides: TGCAGTGCTAGAGTCACTAGCGGGAAACGCAATGAGCAGTTCTTC.

The chain carries TRBV27 and TRBJ2-2, with D unresolved. CDR3 size: 14 residues. V gave up 6 bases and J gave up 8 bases, with 16 bases separating them. Germline V lookup: CDR1 MNHEY, CDR2 SMNVEV (reference sequence). CDR3 in DNA: TGTGCCAGCAGCCCGCCCGGGCTCCCGGGGGAGCTGTTTTTT. Translation: CASSPPGLPGELFF.

The chain carries TRBV24-1 and TRBJ2-1; 7 bases agree with TRBD1. The CDR3 is made up of 15 amino acids. Germline V gene sequence: CDR1 KGHDR, CDR2 SFDVKD. V lost 3 bases to trimming and J lost 7 bases; unmatched junction nucleotides: 8. The CDR3 region has the DNA TGTGCCACCAGTGATATAGGCAGGGGGATGAATGAGCAGTTCTTC. Translating gives CATSDIGRGMNEQFF.

The genes are TRBV27 and TRBJ2-5; D is perhaps TRBD1 (5 bases). The CDR3 is made up of 16 amino acids. Germline V lookup: CDR1 MNHEY, CDR2 SMNVEV (reference sequence). V was trimmed by 4 bases and J by 7 bases, leaving 22 bases between them. CDR3 DNA: TGTGCCAGCAGTTCCCTCGACAGCGTGTCTTTTGGGACCCAGTACTTC. Amino acids: CASSSLDSVSFGTQYF.

This clonotype was seen a few times. J is TRBJ2-3 and V is TRBV29-1, with TRBD1 as a possible D gene (6 bases). The CDR3 has 15 residues. Per the germline V gene, CDR1 is SQVTM and CDR2 is ANQGSEA. V was trimmed by 6 bases and J by 1 base, leaving 17 bases between them. The CDR3 loop reads CSVGTRGAGTDTQYF. The CDR3, as DNA: TGCAGCGTGGGGACACGGGGAGCGGGCACAGATACGCAGTATTTT.

With respect to this clonotype: Germline is not matched at one junction end, which may reflect a read error. The rearrangement uses TRBV24-1 and TRBJ2-7; tentative D call: TRBD1 (5 bases). The CDR3 covers 13 residues. Germline values: CDR1 KGHDR, CDR2 SFDVKD. The CDR3 region has the DNA TGTGCCACCAGTGACGCGACAGCATACGTGCAGTACTTC. It is translated as CATSDATAYVQYF.

The genes are TRBV29-1 and TRBJ2-3; D unclear. The germline V gene has CDR1 SQVTM and CDR2 ANQGSEA. The CDR3 runs 13 residues. In nucleotides, the CDR3 is TGCACCGCCCCAGACACTAGCACAGATACGCAGTATTTT. Translation gives CTAPDTSTDTQYF.

The chain has TRBV20-1 and TRBJ2-2; weak D call: TRBD2 (6 bases). Trimming shortened V by 3 bases and J by 7 bases, and 15 bases separated the two germline ends. The CDR3 totals 14 residues. Germline loops: CDR1 DFQATT, CDR2 SNEGSKA (reference sequence). CDR3 sequence reads: CSASPPGSGGELFF. The CDR3 coding sequence is TGCAGTGCTAGCCCCCCCGGGAGCGGCGGGGAGCTGTTTTTT.

Many counts were recorded for this clonotype. V usage is TRBV20-1 and J usage is TRBJ2-1, with 7 bases that match TRBD2. V dropped 6 bases and J dropped 5; count of bases not matched to a gene: 7. Germline lookup yields CDR1 DFQATT and CDR2 SNEGSKA (reference sequence). This CDR3 spans 13 amino acids. The CDR3, as DNA: TGCAGTGCCCACGGGGGGAACCACAATGAGCAGTTCTTC. Translation gives CSAHGGNHNEQFF.

This clonotype has a count of ten or more. The chain has TRBV10-3 and TRBJ2-1, with TRBD2 matching 10 bases. Trimming at V came to 7 bases and at J to 0 bases, leaving 3 bases not matched to a gene. Germline assignment: CDR1 ENHRY and CDR2 SYGVKD. The CDR3 sequence is 15 residues long. DNA for the CDR3: TGTGCCATCACACCTAGCGGGAGCTCCTACAATGAGCAGTTCTTC. Translating gives CAITPSGSSYNEQFF.

The chain joins TRBV29-1 to TRBJ2-1; tentatively, D is TRBD1 (6 bases). Looked up from germline, CDR1 is SQVTM and CDR2 is ANQGSEA. This CDR3 is 12 amino acids long. Trimming removed 7 bases from V and 0 bases from J, with 7 bases in between. DNA of the CDR3: TGCAGCGGGGGGCTCTCCTACAATGAGCAGTTCTTC. It codes for CSGGLSYNEQFF.